The 20 T cell receptor beta chains below come from one sample, sequenced in a study of blood T cell repertoires in COVID-19. Using immunoSEQ multiplex PCR, the repertoire was profiled, and TCRdb retains in-frame clones only, with some absent. The repertoire holds over 200,000 clones, with about 86% as singletons. Sequencing was carried out using PBMCs or T cells enriched from blood (not recorded which). These receptors were taken from a woman aged 25 to 45 who had been exposed to COVID-19.

The chain employs TRBV12-5 and TRBJ2-7, with D maybe TRBD1 (6 bases). V was shortened by 4 bases and J by 3 bases, with 25 bases between the two germline ends. Germline loops: CDR1 LGHNT, CDR2 FRNRAP. The CDR3 totals 18 residues. CDR3 sequence (DNA): TGTGCTAGTGGTTCCACCGCGGACCGAAGGGACAACCACTACGAGCAGTACTTC. Encoded protein: CASGSTADRRDNHYEQYF.

The chain employs TRBV27 and TRBJ1-6, with 8 bases aligning to TRBD1. Per germline, CDR1 MNHEY and CDR2 SMNVEV (reference sequence). CDR3 length equals 15 residues. V dropped 0 bases and J dropped 6; count of bases not matched to a gene: 1. In DNA, the CDR3 is TGTGCCAGCAGTTTATCGACAGGGGCTAATTCACCCCTCCACTTT. Translation gives CASSLSTGANSPLHF.

This chain connects TRBV2 to TRBJ2-7; 13 nucleotides line up with TRBD2. Germline V gene data show CDR1 as SNHLY and CDR2 as FYNNEI. This CDR3 is built from 15 residues. V lost 7 bases, J lost 0 bases, and 3 bases stayed unmatched. The CDR3: CASTGTSGASYEQYF. The CDR3 DNA sequence: TGTGCCAGCACTGGGACTAGCGGGGCCTCCTACGAGCAGTACTTC.

The chain has TRBV11-3 and TRBJ1-6; the match to TRBD1 covers 9 bases. The CDR3 contains 14 residues. Trimming cost V 5 bases and J 7 bases; bases outside gene matches: 3. Looked up from germline, CDR1 is SGHNT and CDR2 is YENEEA. CDR3 sequence: CASSRQGGNSPLHF. The CDR3 bases are TGTGCCAGCAGCCGACAGGGGGGGAATTCACCCCTCCACTTT.

The CDR3 DNA reads TGCAGCGTTGAAGTTTGGGGACAGGGGAGGGTGAGGGGCCATAACTATGGCTACACCTTC. It yields the protein CSVEVWGQGRVRGHNYGYTF. The chain recombines TRBV29-1 with TRBJ1-2, with 10 bases fitting TRBD1. Trimming took 1 base from V and 1 from J; bases not matched to a gene: 18. The CDR3 extends over 20 amino acids. The germline V gene has CDR1 SQVTM and CDR2 ANQGSEA.

V usage is TRBV9 and J usage is TRBJ1-2; D is undetermined. Germline V lookup: CDR1 SGDLS, CDR2 YYNGEE. The CDR3 runs to 14 residues. Trimming cost V 0 bases and J 7 bases, with 13 bases left between them. In DNA, the CDR3 is TGTGCCAGCAGCGTAGACAGTATGGTGGGTGGCTACACCTTC. Translating it yields CASSVDSMVGGYTF.

The sample holds one count of this clone. The CDR3 DNA follows: TGCAGCGTTGGGGGACAGGGTCGCAATCAGCCCCAGCATTTT. It is translated as CSVGGQGRNQPQHF. The V gene is TRBV29-1, the J gene TRBJ1-5; 9 bases are a match to TRBD1. The CDR3 length is 14 residues. The trim removed 4 bases at V and 2 bases at J, leaving 3 bases unmatched. Germline V gene lookup returns CDR1 SQVTM and CDR2 ANQGSEA.

The gene calls are TRBV3-1 (or the pseudogene TRBV3-2) and TRBJ1-6; 10 bases agree with TRBD1. The CDR3 contains 16 residues. Germline CDR1 and CDR2: LGHDT and YNNKEL (reference sequence). V was clipped by 0 bases and J by 8 bases; unmatched bases: 4. For the CDR3, the DNA is TGTGCCAGCAGCCAAGATTCGGGACAGGGGCATTCACCCCTCCACTTT. Translation gives CASSQDSGQGHSPLHF.

The chain joins TRBV24-1 to TRBJ2-2, with TRBD2 matching 9 bases. CDR1 is KGHDR and CDR2 is SFDVKD in the germline V gene. V shed 7 bases and J 4 bases; nucleotides not matched to a gene: 9. The CDR3 consists of 16 residues. CDR3 DNA: TGTGCCACCAGCCTTAGCGGGGGTTTGGGCACCGGGGAGCTGTTTTTT. Its protein product is CATSLSGGLGTGELFF.

The chain couples TRBV7-9 to TRBJ1-3; weak D call: TRBD1 (5 bases). The length of the CDR3 is 14 residues. Trimming removed 1 base at V and 2 bases at J, with 6 bases between. Germline V gives CDR1 SEHNR, CDR2 FQNEAQ (reference sequence). The CDR3 loop reads CASSLDRTGNTIYF. The CDR3 DNA follows: TGTGCCAGCAGCTTAGACAGGACTGGAAACACCATATATTTT.

The chain is built from TRBV6-2 or TRBV6-3 and TRBJ1-4, with no clear D. V dropped 5 bases and J dropped 6 bases, with 13 bases sitting between them. Germline V gene lookup returns CDR1 MNHEY and CDR2 SVGEGT. This CDR3 is 14 amino acids long. The CDR3 protein is CASSQIREDEKLFF. The CDR3 bases are TGTGCCAGCAGTCAGATAAGGGAGGATGAAAAACTGTTTTTT.

The V call is TRBV28, the J call TRBJ1-2; 10 nucleotides agree with TRBD1. The CDR3 sequence is 17 residues long. After removal of 5 bases from V and 4 bases from J, the junction contained 13 bases not matched to a gene. Germline CDR1 reads MDHEN; CDR2 reads SYDVKM. This CDR3 reads CASSPRQGAWEIYGYTF. Written as DNA, the CDR3 is TGTGCCAGCAGTCCGCGACAGGGGGCGTGGGAGATCTATGGCTACACCTTC.

This clone was found once. This chain uses TRBV27 with TRBJ2-3, with 10 bases matching TRBD2. The CDR3 contains 15 residues. The germline CDR1 and CDR2 sequences are MNHEY and SMNVEV (reference sequence). V shed 2 bases, J shed 4 bases, and the junction held 3 bases outside the gene matches. Here the CDR3 reads CASSLTSGVADTQYF. CDR3 bases: TGTGCCAGCAGTTTAACTAGCGGGGTGGCAGATACGCAGTATTTT.

The chain's CDR3 is CSVEVRTGGPEQYF. The CDR3 DNA is TGCAGCGTTGAAGTACGGACAGGGGGACCCGAGCAGTACTTC. The chain links TRBV29-1 to TRBJ2-7; 10 bases fit TRBD1. V gave up 1 base and J gave up 6 bases; unmatched junction bases: 6. Per the germline V gene, CDR1 is SQVTM and CDR2 is ANQGSEA. CDR3 length equals 14 residues.

This chain links TRBV5-5 with TRBJ2-2; 10 bases align to TRBD1. CDR3 length equals 16 residues. Losses at the gene ends were 1 base for V and 7 bases for J; bases not matched to a gene: 7. The germline CDR1 and CDR2 sequences are SGHKS and YYEKEE (reference sequence). DNA of the CDR3: TGTGCCAGCAGCTTGTCGACAGGGGGCAAAGTCGGGGAGCTGTTTTTT. Translated, it gives CASSLSTGGKVGELFF.

The gene calls are TRBV5-1 and TRBJ2-5; tentative D call: TRBD1 (6 bases). V gave up 5 bases and J gave up 5 bases, with 19 bases separating them. This CDR3 region has 15 residues. Germline-derived CDR1 and CDR2 are SGHRS and YFSETQ. The CDR3 nucleotides read TGCGCCAGCAGGGTCCGACAGGCTCTGACGGAGACCCAGTACTTC. Translated, it gives CASRVRQALTETQYF.

The chain couples TRBV5-1 to TRBJ2-7; D gene unclear. V was clipped by 7 bases and J by 3 bases, with 11 bases between them. The CDR3 covers 12 residues. Germline CDR1 SGHRS, CDR2 YFSETQ. CDR3 DNA sequence: TGCGCCAGCCGAGACGGGTACTACGAGCAGTACTTC. It specifies CASRDGYYEQYF.

V and J are TRBV3-1 (or the pseudogene TRBV3-2) and TRBJ1-2; TRBD1 aligns across 8 bases. Germline V CDR1 and CDR2: LGHDT, YNNKEL (reference sequence). CDR3 length equals 17 residues. After removal of 1 base from V and 2 bases from J, the junction contained 9 bases not matched to a gene. This CDR3 is CASSQGSGQAINYGYTF. The DNA of the CDR3 is TGTGCCAGCAGCCAAGGGTCGGGACAGGCGATAAACTATGGCTACACCTTC.

The J gene is TRBJ2-7, the V gene TRBV30; D remains unclear. Germline assignment: CDR1 GTSNPN and CDR2 SVGIG (reference sequence). V dropped 0 bases and J dropped 9 bases, with 9 bases sitting between them. This CDR3 has 11 amino acids. For the CDR3, the DNA is TGTGCCTGGAGTGTTTCCGTTGTGCAGTACTTC. It translates to CAWSVSVVQYF.

The chain couples TRBV3-1 (or the pseudogene TRBV3-2) to TRBJ1-3; 7 bases are a match to TRBD1. The length of the CDR3 is 14 residues. Germline values: CDR1 LGHDT, CDR2 YNNKEL (reference sequence). V shed 6 bases and J 0 bases; nucleotides not matched to a gene: 2. CDR3 DNA sequence: TGTGCCAGCAGGGACAGGAACTCTGGAAACACCATATATTTT. Protein product: CASRDRNSGNTIYF.